The sequence of this T cell receptor (beta chain) was determined in a study of T cells in Graves' hyperthyroidism and ophthalmopathy. A word on this clonotype: The target antigen is unknown.

V was pared by 2 bases and J by 2 bases, with 6 bases of the junction left unmatched. CDR1 and CDR2 (germline): DFQATT, SNEGSKA (reference sequence). The CDR3 totals 16 residues. Amplified TCR beta CDR3 regions derived from RNA transcripts. The study used the HTBI primer set for a first-round RT-PCR of the TCR CDR3. One entry per CDR3 protein, called by TCRdb with MiXCR from the multiplex PCR reads. The sample records 500,000 to 600,000 distinct CDR3 sequences, 16% being singletons. Clinical symptoms, serum thyroxine, TRAb, thyroid ultrasound and orbital computed tomography established diagnosis. The source of the PBMCs was less than 12 ml of fresh peripheral blood. Study results and caveats: A median about 6 months before onset, the model predicted ophthalmopathy. Most expanded thyroid clonotypes above 0.001 also appeared in blood.

The material sequenced was blood. J is TRBJ2-3 and V is TRBV20-1; 11 positions agree with TRBD2. The receptor was isolated from a woman aged 18 to 35 with Graves' hyperthyroidism. The CDR3 sequence: CSARKGTSGFTDTQYF. The DNA of the CDR3 is TGCAGTGCTAGAAAAGGGACTAGCGGATTCACAGATACGCAGTATTTT.